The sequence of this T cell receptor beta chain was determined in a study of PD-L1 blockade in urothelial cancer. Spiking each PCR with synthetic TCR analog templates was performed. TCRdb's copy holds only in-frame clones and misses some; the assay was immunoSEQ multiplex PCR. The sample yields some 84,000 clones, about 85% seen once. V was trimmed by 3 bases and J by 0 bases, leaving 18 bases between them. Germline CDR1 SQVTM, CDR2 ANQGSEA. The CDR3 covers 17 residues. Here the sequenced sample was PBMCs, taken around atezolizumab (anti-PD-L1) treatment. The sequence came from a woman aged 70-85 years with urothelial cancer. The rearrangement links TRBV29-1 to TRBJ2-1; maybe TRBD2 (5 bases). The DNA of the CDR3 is TGCAGCGTTGACGGCGGGTGGGGTATAAGCTCCTACAATGAGCAGTTCTTC. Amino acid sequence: CSVDGGWGISSYNEQFF.